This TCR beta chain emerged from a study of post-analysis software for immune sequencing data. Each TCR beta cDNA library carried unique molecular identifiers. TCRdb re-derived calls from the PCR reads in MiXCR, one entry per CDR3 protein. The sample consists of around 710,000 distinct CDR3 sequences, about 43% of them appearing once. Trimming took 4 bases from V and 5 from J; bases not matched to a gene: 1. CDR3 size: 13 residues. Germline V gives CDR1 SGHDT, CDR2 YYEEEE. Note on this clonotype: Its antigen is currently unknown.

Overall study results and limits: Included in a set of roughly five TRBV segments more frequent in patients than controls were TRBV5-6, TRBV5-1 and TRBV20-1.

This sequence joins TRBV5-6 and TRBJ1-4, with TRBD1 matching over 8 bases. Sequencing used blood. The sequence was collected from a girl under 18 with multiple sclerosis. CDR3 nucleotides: TGTGCCAGCAGCCGGACAGGGAATGAAAAACTGTTTTTT. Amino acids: CASSRTGNEKLFF.